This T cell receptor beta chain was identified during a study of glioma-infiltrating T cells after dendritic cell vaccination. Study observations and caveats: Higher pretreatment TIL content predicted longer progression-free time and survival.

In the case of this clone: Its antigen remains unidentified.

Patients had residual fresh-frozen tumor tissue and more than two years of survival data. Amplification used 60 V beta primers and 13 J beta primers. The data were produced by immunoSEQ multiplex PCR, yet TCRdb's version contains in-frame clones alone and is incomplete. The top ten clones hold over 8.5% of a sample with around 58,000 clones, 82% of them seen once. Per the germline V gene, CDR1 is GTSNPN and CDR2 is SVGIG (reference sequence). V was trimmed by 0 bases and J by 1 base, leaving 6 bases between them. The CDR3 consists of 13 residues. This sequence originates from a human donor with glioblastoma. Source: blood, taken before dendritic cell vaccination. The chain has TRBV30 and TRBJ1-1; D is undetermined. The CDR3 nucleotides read TGTGCCTGGAGTGTACATGGGAACACTGAAGCTTTCTTT. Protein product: CAWSVHGNTEAFF.